These T cell receptor beta chains were read from a single sample in a study of graft-versus-host responses after intestinal transplantation. The antigens of these receptors remain unknown. Sequenced by immunoSEQ multiplex PCR; TCRdb stores in-frame clones only, minus some. This table holds 30,000 to 50,000 clones, about 95% found once. Sequencing used unstimulated CD8+ T cells sorted from spleen or lymph node cells, obtained before transplant. The source of these receptors is a human donor who was the organ donor for an intestinal transplant. Both conserved end residues are part of each CDR3. The order of the fields is D gene, clone size, V gene, J gene, CDR3 protein, CDR3 DNA. The D gene is left open where the match is weak. The size field is filled for only some rows; it gives once, few, many or a size class.

D gene: .; clone size: .; V gene: TRBV7-3; J gene: TRBJ1-1; CDR3 protein: CASSLWGGEMNTEAFF; CDR3 DNA: TGTGCCAGCAGCTTATGGGGGGGAGAAATGAACACTGAAGCTTTCTTT
D gene: .; clone size: .; V gene: TRBV4-3; J gene: TRBJ2-7; CDR3 protein: CASSQDEGTLTHEQYF; CDR3 DNA: TGCGCCAGCAGCCAAGACGAAGGGACACTAACCCACGAGCAGTACTTC
D gene: TRBD2; clone size: .; V gene: TRBV7-9; J gene: TRBJ2-1; CDR3 protein: CASSLGAGAQFF; CDR3 DNA: TGTGCCAGCAGCTTAGGAGCGGGGGCGCAGTTCTTC
D gene: .; clone size: .; V gene: TRBV7-8; J gene: TRBJ2-5; CDR3 protein: CASTYPFKYRYQETQYF; CDR3 DNA: TGTGCCAGCACTTACCCTTTCAAGTATAGATACCAAGAGACCCAGTACTTC
D gene: TRBD2; clone size: .; V gene: TRBV4-1; J gene: TRBJ2-1; CDR3 protein: CASSPSSGAYNEQFF; CDR3 DNA: TGCGCCAGCAGCCCTTCTAGCGGGGCATACAATGAGCAGTTCTTC
D gene: TRBD1; clone size: .; V gene: TRBV5-4; J gene: TRBJ2-5; CDR3 protein: CASSVWTGGREVQETQYF; CDR3 DNA: TGTGCCAGCAGCGTCTGGACAGGGGGCCGTGAAGTACAAGAGACCCAGTACTTC
D gene: .; clone size: once; V gene: TRBV19; J gene: TRBJ2-3; CDR3 protein: CASSGTSTDTQYF; CDR3 DNA: TGTGCCAGTAGTGGGACAAGCACAGATACGCAGTATTTT
D gene: .; clone size: .; V gene: TRBV5-1; J gene: TRBJ2-1; CDR3 protein: CASSLWSPNNEQFF; CDR3 DNA: TGCGCCAGCAGCTTGTGGTCACCCAACAATGAGCAGTTCTTC
D gene: TRBD1; clone size: .; V gene: TRBV5-6; J gene: TRBJ2-7; CDR3 protein: CASSFGDRVTYEQYF; CDR3 DNA: TGTGCCAGCAGCTTCGGGGACAGGGTAACCTACGAGCAGTACTTC
D gene: TRBD2; clone size: once; V gene: TRBV6-6; J gene: TRBJ2-7; CDR3 protein: CASSHGGGEQYF; CDR3 DNA: TGTGCCAGCAGCCACGGGGGGGGCGAGCAGTACTTC
D gene: TRBD1; clone size: .; V gene: TRBV4-2; J gene: TRBJ2-1; CDR3 protein: CASSDRDRGFYNEQFF; CDR3 DNA: TGTGCCAGCAGCGACAGGGACAGGGGCTTCTACAATGAGCAGTTCTTC
D gene: .; clone size: once; V gene: TRBV5-6; J gene: TRBJ2-5; CDR3 protein: CASSLDAFQETQYF; CDR3 DNA: TGTGCCAGCAGCTTGGACGCTTTCCAAGAGACCCAGTACTTC
D gene: .; clone size: .; V gene: TRBV4-3; J gene: TRBJ2-7; CDR3 protein: CASSQEPQTYPVQTYEQYF; CDR3 DNA: TGCGCCAGCAGCCAAGAACCCCAGACGTACCCAGTCCAAACCTACGAGCAGTACTTC
D gene: TRBD1; clone size: few; V gene: TRBV30; J gene: TRBJ1-3; CDR3 protein: CAWSDRAGNTIYF; CDR3 DNA: TGTGCCTGGAGCGACAGGGCTGGAAACACCATATATTTT
D gene: .; clone size: .; V gene: TRBV20-1; J gene: TRBJ2-7; CDR3 protein: CSAQGAYEQYF; CDR3 DNA: TGCAGTGCCCAGGGAGCCTACGAGCAGTACTTC
D gene: .; clone size: .; V gene: TRBV27; J gene: TRBJ2-7; CDR3 protein: CASSFGQFYEQYF; CDR3 DNA: TGTGCCAGCAGTTTTGGACAGTTCTACGAGCAGTACTTC
D gene: .; clone size: .; V gene: TRBV9; J gene: TRBJ2-3; CDR3 protein: CASSVVGGPTDTQYF; CDR3 DNA: TGTGCCAGCAGCGTAGTCGGGGGGCCCACAGATACGCAGTATTTT
D gene: .; clone size: .; V gene: TRBV25-1; J gene: TRBJ1-3; CDR3 protein: CASSEDLGGSSGNTIYF; CDR3 DNA: TGTGCCAGCAGTGAAGACTTGGGAGGAAGCTCTGGAAACACCATATATTTT
D gene: .; clone size: .; V gene: TRBV4-1; J gene: TRBJ2-7; CDR3 protein: CASSQDRTGNYEQYF; CDR3 DNA: TGCGCCAGCAGCCAAGACCGGACGGGGAACTACGAGCAGTACTTC
D gene: .; clone size: once; V gene: TRBV11-2; J gene: TRBJ2-2; CDR3 protein: CASSFQGGELFF; CDR3 DNA: TGTGCCAGCAGCTTCCAGGGCGGGGAGCTGTTTTTT
D gene: .; clone size: .; V gene: TRBV7-2; J gene: TRBJ2-7; CDR3 protein: CASSLEGLRGEQYF; CDR3 DNA: TGTGCCAGCAGCTTAGAGGGACTCCGAGGGGAGCAGTACTTC
D gene: .; clone size: .; V gene: TRBV4-3; J gene: TRBJ2-5; CDR3 protein: CASSQEGPGPGSTQYF; CDR3 DNA: TGCGCCAGCAGCCAAGAGGGACCGGGCCCAGGGTCTACCCAGTACTTC
D gene: TRBD1; clone size: .; V gene: TRBV5-6; J gene: TRBJ2-6; CDR3 protein: CASNPGQGARGANVLTF; CDR3 DNA: TGTGCCAGCAACCCGGGACAGGGGGCGCGAGGGGCCAACGTCCTGACTTTC
D gene: TRBD1; clone size: .; V gene: TRBV4-3; J gene: TRBJ1-1; CDR3 protein: CASSQDRSGTANTEAFF; CDR3 DNA: TGCGCCAGCAGCCAAGATCGTTCCGGGACAGCGAACACTGAAGCTTTCTTT
D gene: .; clone size: .; V gene: TRBV29-1; J gene: TRBJ1-1; CDR3 protein: CSGLLVGSEAFF; CDR3 DNA: TGCAGTGGATTATTAGTTGGTTCTGAAGCTTTCTTT
D gene: TRBD2; clone size: .; V gene: TRBV11-3; J gene: TRBJ2-7; CDR3 protein: CASSLGLATLDEQYF; CDR3 DNA: TGTGCCAGCAGCTTAGGACTAGCGACCCTTGACGAGCAGTACTTC
D gene: .; clone size: .; V gene: TRBV5-6; J gene: TRBJ1-1; CDR3 protein: CASSLGRQRETEAFF; CDR3 DNA: TGTGCCAGCAGCTTGGGAAGACAGAGGGAAACTGAAGCTTTCTTT
D gene: .; clone size: .; V gene: TRBV7-2; J gene: TRBJ1-3; CDR3 protein: CASSLGGSGNTIYF; CDR3 DNA: TGTGCCAGCAGCTTAGGGGGCTCTGGAAACACCATATATTTT
D gene: .; clone size: .; V gene: TRBV28; J gene: TRBJ2-1; CDR3 protein: CASCDNEQFF; CDR3 DNA: TGTGCCAGCTGCGACAATGAGCAGTTCTTC
D gene: .; clone size: .; V gene: TRBV6-5; J gene: TRBJ1-1; CDR3 protein: CASSNPTANTEAFF; CDR3 DNA: TGTGCCAGCAGTAACCCGACAGCGAACACTGAAGCTTTCTTT
D gene: TRBD1; clone size: .; V gene: TRBV4-3; J gene: TRBJ1-1; CDR3 protein: CASSQEDRATGNTEAFF; CDR3 DNA: TGCGCCAGCAGCCAAGAGGACAGGGCGACTGGGAACACTGAAGCTTTCTTT
D gene: .; clone size: once; V gene: TRBV5-6; J gene: TRBJ1-1; CDR3 protein: CASSLKGDTEAFF; CDR3 DNA: TGTGCCAGCAGCTTGAAGGGGGACACTGAAGCTTTCTTT
D gene: .; clone size: .; V gene: TRBV6-1; J gene: TRBJ2-7; CDR3 protein: CASSLASSYEQYF; CDR3 DNA: TGTGCCAGCAGTCTGGCGAGCTCCTACGAGCAGTACTTC
D gene: TRBD1; clone size: .; V gene: TRBV4-3; J gene: TRBJ2-7; CDR3 protein: CASPPGQSSYEQYF; CDR3 DNA: TGCGCCAGCCCACCGGGACAGAGCTCCTACGAGCAGTACTTC
D gene: TRBD2; clone size: .; V gene: TRBV7-8; J gene: TRBJ2-3; CDR3 protein: CASGRLAGGLDTQYF; CDR3 DNA: TGTGCCAGCGGAAGACTAGCGGGGGGGCTAGATACGCAGTATTTT
D gene: .; clone size: .; V gene: TRBV9; J gene: TRBJ2-2; CDR3 protein: CASSVEGANTGELFF; CDR3 DNA: TGTGCCAGCAGCGTAGAGGGGGCGAACACCGGGGAGCTGTTTTTT
D gene: .; clone size: .; V gene: TRBV11-2; J gene: TRBJ2-5; CDR3 protein: CASSLDLVWETQYF; CDR3 DNA: TGTGCCAGCAGCTTAGATCTAGTGTGGGAGACCCAGTACTTC
D gene: .; clone size: .; V gene: TRBV5-4; J gene: TRBJ2-5; CDR3 protein: CASSPPGEETQYF; CDR3 DNA: TGTGCCAGCAGTCCCCCTGGAGAAGAGACCCAGTACTTC
D gene: .; clone size: .; V gene: TRBV21-1; J gene: TRBJ2-7; CDR3 protein: CASSQEVDGPSDEQYF; CDR3 DNA: TGTGCCAGCAGCCAAGAGGTGGATGGACCTAGCGACGAGCAGTACTTC
D gene: TRBD1; clone size: once; V gene: TRBV7-6; J gene: TRBJ2-5; CDR3 protein: CASSFGTGGEETQYF; CDR3 DNA: TGTGCCAGCAGCTTCGGGACAGGGGGCGAAGAGACCCAGTACTTC
D gene: .; clone size: .; V gene: TRBV4-1; J gene: TRBJ2-2; CDR3 protein: CASSQVQGGGELFF; CDR3 DNA: TGCGCCAGCAGCCAAGTTCAGGGTGGCGGGGAGCTGTTTTTT
D gene: .; clone size: .; V gene: TRBV4-1; J gene: TRBJ1-2; CDR3 protein: CASSQGLWTGGYTF; CDR3 DNA: TGCGCCAGCAGCCAAGGGCTTTGGACGGGTGGCTACACCTTC
D gene: .; clone size: .; V gene: TRBV9; J gene: TRBJ1-2; CDR3 protein: CASSGQGMAGYTF; CDR3 DNA: TGTGCCAGCAGCGGTCAGGGGATGGCTGGCTACACCTTC
D gene: .; clone size: .; V gene: TRBV6-5; J gene: TRBJ1-6; CDR3 protein: CASSYGHTDYNSPLHF; CDR3 DNA: TGTGCCAGCAGTTACGGGCACACTGACTATAATTCACCCCTCCACTTT
D gene: TRBD2; clone size: .; V gene: TRBV28; J gene: TRBJ2-3; CDR3 protein: CASSFERRGGSPDTQYF; CDR3 DNA: TGTGCCAGCAGTTTTGAGAGGCGGGGGGGGTCCCCAGATACGCAGTATTTT
D gene: TRBD2; clone size: .; V gene: TRBV28; J gene: TRBJ2-1; CDR3 protein: CASSLGAGAPPQQFF; CDR3 DNA: TGTGCCAGCAGTTTGGGAGCGGGGGCCCCCCCACAGCAGTTCTTC
D gene: TRBD2; clone size: .; V gene: TRBV4-3; J gene: TRBJ2-4; CDR3 protein: CASSQGVASGVAKNIQYF; CDR3 DNA: TGCGCCAGCAGCCAAGGGGTTGCTAGCGGGGTAGCCAAAAACATTCAGTACTTC
D gene: .; clone size: .; V gene: TRBV7-3; J gene: TRBJ2-1; CDR3 protein: CASSSTGSPYNEQFF; CDR3 DNA: TGTGCCAGCAGCTCAACAGGGTCCCCCTACAATGAGCAGTTCTTC
D gene: .; clone size: .; V gene: TRBV7-8; J gene: TRBJ2-7; CDR3 protein: CASRLLQESSYEQYF; CDR3 DNA: TGTGCCAGCAGACTCCTCCAGGAGAGCTCCTACGAGCAGTACTTC
D gene: .; clone size: once; V gene: TRBV5-1; J gene: TRBJ2-7; CDR3 protein: CASSVDSYEQYF; CDR3 DNA: TGCGCCAGCAGCGTGGACAGCTACGAGCAGTACTTC
D gene: TRBD2; clone size: once; V gene: TRBV5-6; J gene: TRBJ2-1; CDR3 protein: CASSLASGGNYNEQFF; CDR3 DNA: TGTGCCAGCAGCTTAGCTAGCGGGGGGAACTACAATGAGCAGTTCTTC
D gene: TRBD2; clone size: .; V gene: TRBV7-2; J gene: TRBJ2-5; CDR3 protein: CASSLLRGGSETQYF; CDR3 DNA: TGTGCCAGCAGCTTACTGCGGGGGGGCTCGGAGACCCAGTACTTC
D gene: .; clone size: .; V gene: TRBV21-1; J gene: TRBJ1-2; CDR3 protein: CASSKGGNPYYGYTF; CDR3 DNA: TGTGCCAGCAGCAAAGGAGGGAATCCGTACTATGGCTACACCTTC
D gene: .; clone size: .; V gene: TRBV2; J gene: TRBJ2-3; CDR3 protein: CASSEKLASTDTQYF; CDR3 DNA: TGTGCCAGCAGTGAAAAACTTGCTAGCACAGATACGCAGTATTTT
D gene: .; clone size: .; V gene: TRBV6-6; J gene: TRBJ1-1; CDR3 protein: CASSYAGVGTEAFF; CDR3 DNA: TGTGCCAGCAGTTACGCGGGGGTGGGCACTGAAGCTTTCTTT